The clone carrying this TCR beta chain was counted once. The target antigen is unknown. The data originate from a study of tumor and adjacent non-tumor tissue in lung cancer. The wider study: The cohort had about twelve adenocarcinoma, 2 squamous cell and 1 small cell patients.

Germline assignment: CDR1 SGHNT and CDR2 YYREEE (reference sequence). The CDR3 contains 16 residues. V lost 1 base and J 7 bases, leaving 18 bases between the germline ends. Three rounds of nested PCR, following a modified ARM-PCR protocol, produced the TCRbeta library. Using its own MiXCR run on the multiplex PCR reads, TCRdb lists one record per CDR3 protein. There are just over 200,000 distinct CDR3 sequences in the sample; 70% to 75% occur only once, and roughly a quarter lies in the top ten. Regarding the study as a whole: Shorter survival was associated with higher TCR diversity in tumors.

No cell sorting was done before RNA was extracted from the tissue. Between August and November 2014, newly diagnosed, chemotherapy-naive lung cancer patients underwent thoracic surgery in China. Sequencing was carried out using lung tumor tissue. This receptor was identified in a man aged 60-69 years with non-small cell lung cancer. This chain joins TRBV5-4 and TRBJ2-1; D may be TRBD1 (6 bases). The CDR3 DNA reads as TGTGCCAGCAGCTTGCCGGGGACACGTATCGGAAATGAGCAGTTCTTC. It codes for CASSLPGTRIGNEQFF.